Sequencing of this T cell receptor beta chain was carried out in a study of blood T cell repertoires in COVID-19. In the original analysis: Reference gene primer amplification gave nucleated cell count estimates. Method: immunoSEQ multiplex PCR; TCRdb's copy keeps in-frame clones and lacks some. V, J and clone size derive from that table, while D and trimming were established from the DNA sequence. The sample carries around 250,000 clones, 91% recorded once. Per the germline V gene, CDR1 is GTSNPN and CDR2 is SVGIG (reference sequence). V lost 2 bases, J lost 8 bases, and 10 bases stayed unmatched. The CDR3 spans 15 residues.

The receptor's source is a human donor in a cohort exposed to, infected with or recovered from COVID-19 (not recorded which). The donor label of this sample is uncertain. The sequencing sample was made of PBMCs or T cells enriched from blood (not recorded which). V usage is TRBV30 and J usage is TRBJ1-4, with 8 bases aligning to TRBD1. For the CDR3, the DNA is TGTGCCTGGAGTACCCGGGACAGGTTAAAGGAAAAACTGTTTTTT. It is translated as CAWSTRDRLKEKLFF.